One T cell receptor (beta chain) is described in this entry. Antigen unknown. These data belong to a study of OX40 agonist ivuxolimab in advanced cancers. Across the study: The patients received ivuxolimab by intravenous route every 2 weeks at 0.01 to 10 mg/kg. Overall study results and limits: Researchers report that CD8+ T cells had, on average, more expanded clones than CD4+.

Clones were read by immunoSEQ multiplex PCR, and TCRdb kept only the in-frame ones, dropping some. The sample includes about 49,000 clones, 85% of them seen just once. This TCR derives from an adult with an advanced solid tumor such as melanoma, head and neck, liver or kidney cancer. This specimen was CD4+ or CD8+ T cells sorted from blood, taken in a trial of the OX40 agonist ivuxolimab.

CDR3 sequence: CARSLAIYWTGRMTDTQYF. CDR3 DNA sequence: TGTGCCAGAAGCTTGGCAATCTACTGGACAGGGAGGATGACAGATACGCAGTATTTT. The J gene is TRBJ2-3, the V gene TRBV5-3; 8 bases match TRBD1. TRBV5-3 is treated as an ORF (open reading frame) with a function not yet certain. The CDR3 consists of 19 residues. V was pared by 0 bases and J by 3 bases, with 15 bases of the junction left unmatched.